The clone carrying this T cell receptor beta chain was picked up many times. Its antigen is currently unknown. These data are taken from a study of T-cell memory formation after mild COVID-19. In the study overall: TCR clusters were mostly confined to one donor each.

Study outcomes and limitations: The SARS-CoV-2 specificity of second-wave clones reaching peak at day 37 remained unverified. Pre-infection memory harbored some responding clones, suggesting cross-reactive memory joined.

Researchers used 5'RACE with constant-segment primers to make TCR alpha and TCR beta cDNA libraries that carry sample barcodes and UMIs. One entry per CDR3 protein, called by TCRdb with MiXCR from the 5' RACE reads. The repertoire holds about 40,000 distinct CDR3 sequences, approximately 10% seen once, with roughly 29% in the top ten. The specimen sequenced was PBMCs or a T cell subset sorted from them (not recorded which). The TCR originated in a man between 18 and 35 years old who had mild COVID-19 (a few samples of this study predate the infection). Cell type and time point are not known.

The DNA of the CDR3 is TGTGCCAGCAGCTTAGAGGCACTCTCTGGGGCCAACGTCCTGACTTTC. As protein: CASSLEALSGANVLTF. This chain connects TRBV7-2 to TRBJ2-6; unclear D gene. CDR3 size: 16 residues. Germline V gene lookup returns CDR1 SGHTA and CDR2 FQGNSA. Trimming took off 1 base at V and 0 bases at J, with 7 bases between the two ends.